A single sample gave rise to the 28 T cell receptor beta chains below, sequenced in a study of blood T cell repertoires in COVID-19 (dated by TCRdb to 2020 to 2022). Library generation was performed with the immunoSEQ multiplex PCR assay. What TCRdb holds here is the immuneACCESS table cut down to in-frame rearrangements. Part of the clones is not present; checked against another copy, under half of the missing clones reflect an unresolved V gene, and the others are unexplained. This sample is represented by approximately 230,000 clones; almost 90% of them were singletons. Together, the top ten hold about 1.3% of the sample. What was sequenced was peripheral blood. The receptors shown here come from a man older than 75 with acute or convalescent COVID-19.

The chain uses TRBV5-1 and TRBJ1-1; D is perhaps TRBD1 (5 bases). The CDR3 spans 14 residues. Trimming left V 6 bases short and J 0 bases short, with 12 bases between. Germline V gene data show CDR1 as SGHRS and CDR2 as YFSETQ. The CDR3 DNA reads as TGCGCCAGCACCGGGGGAGGGATGAACACTGAAGCTTTCTTT. Its protein product is CASTGGGMNTEAFF.

This clone was observed once. The V gene is TRBV5-1, the J gene TRBJ1-1; unclear D gene. CDR3 length equals 14 residues. V lost 0 bases, J lost 1 base, and 7 bases lay in between. Germline lookup yields CDR1 SGHRS and CDR2 YFSETQ. The CDR3 reads CASSLGPGNTEAFF. The CDR3 DNA sequence: TGCGCCAGCAGCTTGGGGCCGGGGAACACTGAAGCTTTCTTT.

This chain connects TRBV7-6 to TRBJ1-2; 9 bases line up with TRBD1. Germline-derived CDR1 and CDR2 are SGHVS and FNYEAQ. CDR3 length equals 15 residues. V lost 1 base, J lost 3 bases, and 3 bases stayed unmatched. Here the CDR3 DNA reads TGTGCCAGCAGCTTAGGACAGGGGGATTACTATGGCTACACCTTC. It encodes CASSLGQGDYYGYTF.

The chain is built from TRBV5-4 and TRBJ2-5, with 9 nucleotides matching TRBD2. The CDR3 sequence is 14 residues long. Germline lookup yields CDR1 SGHNT and CDR2 YYREEE (reference sequence). Trimming at V came to 4 bases and at J to 4 bases, leaving 5 bases not matched to a gene. The CDR3 protein is CASSPTAGGETQYF. The CDR3 DNA is TGTGCCAGCAGCCCCACAGCGGGAGGAGAGACCCAGTACTTC.

The chain employs TRBV11-2 and TRBJ2-7, with 8 bases matching TRBD2. The CDR3 totals 15 residues. J lost 0 bases, V lost 1 base, and 2 bases had no gene match. CDR1 is SGHAT and CDR2 is FQNNGV in the germline V gene. CDR3 nucleotides: TGTGCCAGCAGCTTAGGAAGCGGGAGCTCCTACGAGCAGTACTTC. Translation gives CASSLGSGSSYEQYF.

The chain links TRBV5-1 to TRBJ2-5, with a weak D call TRBD2 (5 bases). Germline values: CDR1 SGHRS, CDR2 YFSETQ. The CDR3 runs 14 residues. V lost 5 bases to trimming and J lost 1 base, with 12 bases between them. CDR3 region: CASRASTPQETQYF. Written as DNA, the CDR3 is TGCGCCAGCAGGGCTAGCACCCCCCAAGAGACCCAGTACTTC.

The V and J genes are TRBV28 and TRBJ2-3; 8 nucleotides agree with TRBD2. This CDR3 is built from 15 residues. The junction had 4 bases not matched to a gene; V was cut back by 4 bases and J by 1 base. CDR1 and CDR2 (germline): MDHEN, SYDVKM. CDR3: CASSWRTSRTDTQYF. CDR3 sequence (DNA): TGTGCCAGCAGTTGGAGGACTAGCCGCACAGATACGCAGTATTTT.

There are a few counts of this clone. The chain is built from TRBV7-2 and TRBJ1-1, with TRBD1 identical over 8 bases. The CDR3 is 14 residues long. The V gene's germline CDR1 is SGHTA and CDR2 FQGNSA. V lost 2 bases, J lost 4 bases, and 3 bases stayed unmatched. The DNA for the CDR3 is TGTGCCAGCAGCTTACAGGGGGCTCTCACTGAAGCTTTCTTT. Its protein is CASSLQGALTEAFF. The whole variable domain, remainder taken from reference TRBV7-2 and TRBJ1-1, is GAGVSQSPSNKVTEKGKDVELRCDPISGHTALYWYRQSLGQGLEFLIYFQGNSAPDKSGLPSDRFSAERTGGSVSTLTIQRTQQEDSAVYLCASSLQGALTEAFFGQGTRLTVV.

The chain couples TRBV27 to TRBJ2-1; a possible D gene is TRBD2 (6 bases). Germline V gene data show CDR1 as MNHEY and CDR2 as SMNVEV (reference sequence). V was cut by 4 bases and J by 5 bases, with 15 bases left in between. There are 15 residues in the CDR3. CDR3 coding DNA: TGTGCCAGCAGTTCCGGACTATTAGATAACAATGAGCAGTTCTTC. Its protein product is CASSSGLLDNNEQFF.

V usage is TRBV7-9 and J usage is TRBJ2-1; a weak D match, TRBD2 (6 bases). Germline CDR1 and CDR2: SEHNR and FQNEAQ (reference sequence). The CDR3 extends over 14 amino acids. The ends were cut back, 5 bases at V and 8 bases at J, with 16 bases in the middle. CDR3 sequence: CASSQTGEVHEQFF. The CDR3 region has the DNA TGTGCCAGCAGCCAAACGGGGGAGGTTCATGAGCAGTTCTTC.

This chain connects TRBV7-9 to TRBJ1-2; 7 bases fit TRBD1. CDR1 and CDR2 from the germline V gene are SEHNR and FQNEAQ (reference sequence). The CDR3 consists of 14 residues. With V trimmed by 5 bases and J by 7 bases, 10 bases remained unmatched. This chain's CDR3 is CASSNRGTEGGYTF. The CDR3 coding sequence is TGTGCCAGCAGCAACCGGGGGACAGAGGGTGGCTACACCTTC.

For the CDR3, the DNA is TGTGCCAGCAGCTCAGGCACAGATACGCAGTATTTT. This codes for CASSSGTDTQYF. This chain links TRBV11-2 with TRBJ2-3; the D is unclear. This CDR3 has 12 residues. With 4 bases removed from V and 1 base from J, the gap between germline ends came to 3 bases. Germline V gene lookup returns CDR1 SGHAT and CDR2 FQNNGV.

V is TRBV6-6 and J is TRBJ2-2; perhaps TRBD2 as D (6 bases). The CDR3 is made up of 15 amino acids. Per germline, CDR1 MNHNY and CDR2 SVGAGI (reference sequence). The V end lost 7 bases, the J end lost 4 bases, and 16 bases lay between the germline ends. The CDR3 sequence is CASTPRVGGTGELFF. The CDR3 DNA reads as TGTGCCAGCACTCCAAGGGTGGGGGGCACCGGGGAGCTGTTTTTT.

V gene TRBV25-1 combines with J gene TRBJ2-3; maybe TRBD1 (6 bases). The V end was cut by 5 bases, the J end by 2 bases, with 14 bases between. This CDR3 comprises 15 residues. CDR1 MGHDK and CDR2 SYGVNS come from the germline V gene. Here the CDR3 reads CASSPGQLYTDTQYF. The CDR3 bases are TGTGCCAGCAGTCCTGGACAGCTATACACAGATACGCAGTATTTT.

This clone was recorded only once. The rearrangement joins TRBV16 to TRBJ1-5; 8 bases map to TRBD1. Trimming removed 4 bases from V and 6 bases from J; junction bases left unmatched: 11. The CDR3 spans 16 residues. Germline CDR1 is KGHSY and CDR2 is FQNENV. CDR3 in amino acids: CASSPNLAGGSQPQHF. DNA for the CDR3: TGTGCCAGCAGCCCAAACCTGGCAGGGGGCTCTCAGCCCCAGCATTTT.

The V call is TRBV27, the J call TRBJ2-3; TRBD2 might be the D (6 bases). Germline CDR1 MNHEY, CDR2 SMNVEV (reference sequence). This CDR3 has 16 residues. Trimming stripped 5 bases from V and 0 bases from J, with 15 bases between. CDR3 in amino acids: CASSTPEGTSTDTQYF. CDR3 coding DNA: TGTGCCAGCAGTACCCCCGAAGGGACTAGCACAGATACGCAGTATTTT.

The V call is TRBV6-6, the J call TRBJ1-5; possibly TRBD1 for D (5 bases). CDR1 MNHNY and CDR2 SVGAGI come from the germline V gene (reference sequence). The length of the CDR3 is 16 residues. With 0 bases removed from V and 3 bases from J, the gap between germline ends came to 12 bases. CDR3 sequence: CASSYSSQGLNQPQHF. The DNA for the CDR3 is TGTGCCAGCAGTTACTCGAGCCAGGGACTCAATCAGCCCCAGCATTTT.

The chain couples TRBV28 to TRBJ1-1; 7 positions match TRBD1. V was clipped by 6 bases and J by 1 base; unmatched bases: 8. Germline loops: CDR1 MDHEN, CDR2 SYDVKM. This CDR3 contains 15 residues. CDR3 nucleotide sequence: TGTGCCAGCAGCAATGCACAGGGGAGGAACACTGAAGCTTTCTTT. Translation gives CASSNAQGRNTEAFF.

J is TRBJ1-2 and V is TRBV18, with D hard to call. The CDR3 has 16 amino acids. V lost 1 base, J lost 7 bases, and 19 bases lay in between. Germline V gene lookup returns CDR1 KGHSH and CDR2 LQKENI. The CDR3, as DNA: TGTGCCAGCTCACCACAACCTATGGGCTCTATCGTTGGCTACACCTTC. This gives the protein CASSPQPMGSIVGYTF.

The rearrangement links TRBV6-1 to TRBJ1-1, with 9 bases identical to TRBD1. The length of the CDR3 is 14 residues. From germline, CDR1 is MNHNS and CDR2 SASEGT. With 3 bases clipped from V and 4 bases from J, the junction kept 3 bases outside the gene matches. CDR3 in amino acids: CASSDPTGGTEAFF. The CDR3 nucleotides are TGTGCCAGCAGTGACCCGACAGGGGGCACTGAAGCTTTCTTT.

The V call is TRBV5-4, the J call TRBJ2-2; 7 bases match TRBD2. CDR1 and CDR2 from the germline V gene are SGHNT and YYREEE (reference sequence). V trimming: 5 bases; J trimming: 0 bases; junction bases outside the gene matches: 1. This CDR3 contains 14 residues. The CDR3 nucleotides are TGTGCCAGCAGGGGGGGGGCGAACACCGGGGAGCTGTTTTTT. Translation: CASRGGANTGELFF.

The rearrangement links TRBV28 to TRBJ2-1, with 7 bases matching TRBD2. Per the germline V gene, CDR1 is MDHEN and CDR2 is SYDVKM. This CDR3 has 14 residues. V shed 7 bases and J 3 bases; nucleotides not matched to a gene: 6. CDR3 in DNA: TGTGCCAGCACTAAAGCGGGGCTCTACAATGAGCAGTTCTTC. Translated: CASTKAGLYNEQFF.

The rearrangement uses TRBV18 and TRBJ2-7, with 9 bases lining up with TRBD1. Germline V gene lookup returns CDR1 KGHSH and CDR2 LQKENI. The ends lost 4 bases at V and 3 bases at J; junction bases unmatched: 7. The CDR3 covers 15 residues. The CDR3 loop reads CASSRGTGIGYEQYF. The CDR3 DNA reads as TGTGCCAGCTCACGAGGGACAGGGATCGGCTACGAGCAGTACTTC.

This chain links TRBV28 with TRBJ1-6; TRBD1 matches at 8 bases. V shed 4 bases, J shed 3 bases, and the junction held 5 bases outside the gene matches. The CDR3 is 16 residues long. Germline assignment: CDR1 MDHEN and CDR2 SYDVKM. As DNA, the CDR3 is TGTGCCAGCAGTTCCAATGGACAGGGCTATAATTCACCCCTCCACTTT. Residues: CASSSNGQGYNSPLHF.

The rearrangement uses TRBV20-1 and TRBJ2-1; 11 nucleotides match TRBD2. The CDR3 contains 16 residues. J gave up 2 bases and V 3 bases, and 6 bases lay outside the gene matches. CDR1 is DFQATT, CDR2 SNEGSKA, per germline (reference sequence). The CDR3 DNA is TGCAGTGCTAGTAAGCTAGCGGGAGGCCCCTACAATGAGCAGTTCTTC. It translates to CSASKLAGGPYNEQFF.

This chain uses TRBV7-8 with TRBJ2-7; TRBD2 aligns across 7 bases. V lost 1 base to trimming and J lost 2 bases; unmatched junction nucleotides: 5. CDR1 and CDR2 (germline): SGHVS, FQNEAQ. The CDR3 is made up of 15 amino acids. Written as DNA, the CDR3 is TGTGCCAGCAGCTTAGTCGCTAGCGGAGCCTACGAGCAGTACTTC. As protein: CASSLVASGAYEQYF.

This chain uses TRBV2 with TRBJ1-5; 7 bases match TRBD1. Looked up from germline, CDR1 is SNHLY and CDR2 is FYNNEI. V was pared by 6 bases and J by 4 bases, with 6 bases of the junction left unmatched. The CDR3 has 14 amino acids. Here the CDR3 reads CASRAQGRNQPQHF. The CDR3 nucleotides read TGTGCCAGCAGAGCACAGGGGCGAAATCAGCCCCAGCATTTT.

The CDR3 loop is CASSQETSGSLSGTGELFF. The CDR3 DNA reads as TGTGCCAGCAGCCAAGAAACTAGCGGGAGCCTGAGCGGCACCGGGGAGCTGTTTTTT. The chain joins TRBV3-1 (or the pseudogene TRBV3-2) to TRBJ2-2; 11 nucleotides match TRBD2. V trimming: 0 bases; J trimming: 4 bases; junction bases outside the gene matches: 10. CDR3 length equals 19 residues. CDR1 and CDR2 from the germline V gene are LGHDT and YNNKEL (reference sequence).